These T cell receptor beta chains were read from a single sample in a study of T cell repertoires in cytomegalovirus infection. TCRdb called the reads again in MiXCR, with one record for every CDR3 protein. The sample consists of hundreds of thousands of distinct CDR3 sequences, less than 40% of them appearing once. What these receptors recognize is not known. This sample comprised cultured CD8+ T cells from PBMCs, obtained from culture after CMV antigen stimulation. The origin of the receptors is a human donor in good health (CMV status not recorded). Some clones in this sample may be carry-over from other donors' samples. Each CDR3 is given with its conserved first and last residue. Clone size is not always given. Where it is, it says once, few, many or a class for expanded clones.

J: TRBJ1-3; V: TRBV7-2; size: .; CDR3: CASSLGARLHF
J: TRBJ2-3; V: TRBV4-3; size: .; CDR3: CASSQDGLGDPDTQYF
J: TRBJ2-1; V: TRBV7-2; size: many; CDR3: CASSFAPEGDRGFF
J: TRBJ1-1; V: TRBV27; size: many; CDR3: CASSLSTGTEAFF
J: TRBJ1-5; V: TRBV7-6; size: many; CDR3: CASSPLPDRGNQPQHF
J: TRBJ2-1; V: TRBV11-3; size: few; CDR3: CASSLAFYNEQFF
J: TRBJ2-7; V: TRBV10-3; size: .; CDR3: CAIRVKEYEQYF
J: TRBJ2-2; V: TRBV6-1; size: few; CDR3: CASSFSGTGSTGELFF
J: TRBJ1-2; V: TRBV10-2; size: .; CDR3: CASRQGIYGYTF
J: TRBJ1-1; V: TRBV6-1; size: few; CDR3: CASSERRLNTEAFF
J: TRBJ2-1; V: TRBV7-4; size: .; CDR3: CASSLGTSSLNEQFF
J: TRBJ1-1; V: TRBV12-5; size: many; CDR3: CASGLGYTEAFF
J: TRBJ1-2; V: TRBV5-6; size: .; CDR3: CASSFAGESNYGYTF
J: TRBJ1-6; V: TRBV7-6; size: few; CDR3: CASSIGQGSPLHF
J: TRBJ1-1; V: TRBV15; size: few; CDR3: CATSPPRSNTEAFF
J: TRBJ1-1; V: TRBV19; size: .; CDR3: CASRMGPGTEAFF
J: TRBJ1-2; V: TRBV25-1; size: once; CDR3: CASSESFWDNPESPHGYTF
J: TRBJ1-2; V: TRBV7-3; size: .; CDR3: CASSGLGTAFNYGYTF
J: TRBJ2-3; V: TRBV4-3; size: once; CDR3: CASSQEGLAGGPEEDTQYF
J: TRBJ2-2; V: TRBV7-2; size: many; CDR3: CASSLGGSGGAFGELFF
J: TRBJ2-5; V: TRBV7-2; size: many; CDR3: CASSLVAGGQETQYF
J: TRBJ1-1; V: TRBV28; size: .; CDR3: CASSLITGTSNTEAFF
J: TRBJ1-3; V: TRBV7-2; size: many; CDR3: CASSQSISSGNTIYF
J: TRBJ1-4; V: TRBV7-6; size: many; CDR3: CASSRNGGRSNEKLFF
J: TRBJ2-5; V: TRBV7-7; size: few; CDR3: CASSDGMGLAGSETQYF
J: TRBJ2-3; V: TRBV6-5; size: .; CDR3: CASSYASGTDTQYF
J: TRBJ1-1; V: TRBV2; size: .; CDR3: CAIPNTEAFF
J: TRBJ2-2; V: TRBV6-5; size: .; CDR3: CASSSLGTGELFF
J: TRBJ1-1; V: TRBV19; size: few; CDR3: CASSPYRVPRAEAFF
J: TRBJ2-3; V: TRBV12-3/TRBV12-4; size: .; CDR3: CASTGTLTDTQYF
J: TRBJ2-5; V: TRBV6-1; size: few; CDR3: CASEIGETQYF
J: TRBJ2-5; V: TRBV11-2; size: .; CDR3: CASSSRVRETQYF
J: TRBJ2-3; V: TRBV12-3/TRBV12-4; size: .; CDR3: CASSPLESGGPTDTQYF
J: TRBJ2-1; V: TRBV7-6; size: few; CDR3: CASSLGVSGASYNEQFF
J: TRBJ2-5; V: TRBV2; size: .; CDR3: CASSYDRDGQETQYF
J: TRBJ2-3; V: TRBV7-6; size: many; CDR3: CASSSTGGAADTQYF
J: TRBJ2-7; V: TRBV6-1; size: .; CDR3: CATQPKESYEQYF
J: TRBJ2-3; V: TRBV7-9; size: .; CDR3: CASSSTVERGRTDTQYF
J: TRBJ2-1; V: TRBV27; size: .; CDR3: CASSPGKYNEQFF